Many counts were recorded for the clone carrying this T cell receptor (beta chain). Its specificity is unknown. TCRdb ran MiXCR on the 5' RACE reads and lists one entry per CDR3 protein. The table lists a few hundred thousand distinct CDR3 sequences, roughly a tenth of them singletons. Germline loops: CDR1 SGHRS, CDR2 YFSETQ. The CDR3 totals 15 residues. The V and J ends lost 1 base and 1 base, in that order; junction bases with no gene match: 1. The sample belongs to a study of identical twins. Findings and limits, study-wide: Conclusions were drawn cross-sectionally by statistical analysis, without following the same donors. Abundant beta clonotypes from cord blood had fewer insertions, unlike memory repertoires, which showed none.

The clonotype originates from a man between 45 and 60 years old in good health. This sequence joins TRBV5-1 and TRBJ2-1; TRBD2 aligns across 8 bases. Sample: memory T cells sorted from blood. DNA for the CDR3: TGCGCCAGCAGCTTGACGGGGGGGTCCTACAATGAGCAGTTCTTC. Its protein is CASSLTGGSYNEQFF.